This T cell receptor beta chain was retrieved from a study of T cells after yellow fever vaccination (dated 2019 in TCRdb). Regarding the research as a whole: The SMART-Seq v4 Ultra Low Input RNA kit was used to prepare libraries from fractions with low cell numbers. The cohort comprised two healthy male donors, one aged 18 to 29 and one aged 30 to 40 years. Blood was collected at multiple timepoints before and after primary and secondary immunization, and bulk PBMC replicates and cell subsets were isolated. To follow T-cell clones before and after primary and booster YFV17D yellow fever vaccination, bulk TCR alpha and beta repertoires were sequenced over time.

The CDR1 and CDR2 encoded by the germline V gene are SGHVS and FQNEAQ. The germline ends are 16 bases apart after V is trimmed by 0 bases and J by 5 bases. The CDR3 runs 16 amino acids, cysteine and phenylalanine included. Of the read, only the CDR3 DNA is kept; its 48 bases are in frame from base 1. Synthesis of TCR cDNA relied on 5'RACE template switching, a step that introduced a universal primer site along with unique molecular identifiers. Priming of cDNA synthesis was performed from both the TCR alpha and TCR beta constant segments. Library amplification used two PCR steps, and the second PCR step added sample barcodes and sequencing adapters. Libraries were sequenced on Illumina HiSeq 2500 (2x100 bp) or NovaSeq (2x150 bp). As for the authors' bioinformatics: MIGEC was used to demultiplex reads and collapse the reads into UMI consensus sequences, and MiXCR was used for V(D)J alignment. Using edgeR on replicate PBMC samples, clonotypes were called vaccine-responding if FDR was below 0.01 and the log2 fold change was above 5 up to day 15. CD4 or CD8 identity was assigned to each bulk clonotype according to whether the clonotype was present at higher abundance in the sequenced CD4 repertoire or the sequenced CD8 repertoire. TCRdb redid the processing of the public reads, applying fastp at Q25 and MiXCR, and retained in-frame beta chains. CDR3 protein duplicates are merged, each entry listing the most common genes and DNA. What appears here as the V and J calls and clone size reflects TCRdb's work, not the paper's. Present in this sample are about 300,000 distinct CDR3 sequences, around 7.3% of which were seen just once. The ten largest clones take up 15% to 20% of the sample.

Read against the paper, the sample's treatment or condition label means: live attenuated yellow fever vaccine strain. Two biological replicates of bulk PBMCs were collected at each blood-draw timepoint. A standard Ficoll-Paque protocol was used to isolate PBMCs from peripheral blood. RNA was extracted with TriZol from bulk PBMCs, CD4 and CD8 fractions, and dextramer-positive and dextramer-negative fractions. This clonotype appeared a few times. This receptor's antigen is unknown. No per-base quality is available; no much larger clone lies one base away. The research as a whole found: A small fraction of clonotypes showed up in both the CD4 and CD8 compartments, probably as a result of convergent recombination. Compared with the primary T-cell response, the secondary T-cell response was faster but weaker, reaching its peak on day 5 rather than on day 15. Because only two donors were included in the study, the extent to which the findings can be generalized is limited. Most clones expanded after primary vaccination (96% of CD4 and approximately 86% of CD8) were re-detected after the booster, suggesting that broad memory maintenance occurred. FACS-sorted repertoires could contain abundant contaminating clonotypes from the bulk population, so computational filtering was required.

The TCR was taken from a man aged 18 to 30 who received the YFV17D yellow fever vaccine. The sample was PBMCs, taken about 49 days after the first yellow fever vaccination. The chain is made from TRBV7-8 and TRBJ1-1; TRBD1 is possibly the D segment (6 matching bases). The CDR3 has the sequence CASSLAGTGKFTEAFF. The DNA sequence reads TGTGCCAGCAGCTTAGCAGGAACAGGGAAGTTTACTGAAGCTTTCTTT.